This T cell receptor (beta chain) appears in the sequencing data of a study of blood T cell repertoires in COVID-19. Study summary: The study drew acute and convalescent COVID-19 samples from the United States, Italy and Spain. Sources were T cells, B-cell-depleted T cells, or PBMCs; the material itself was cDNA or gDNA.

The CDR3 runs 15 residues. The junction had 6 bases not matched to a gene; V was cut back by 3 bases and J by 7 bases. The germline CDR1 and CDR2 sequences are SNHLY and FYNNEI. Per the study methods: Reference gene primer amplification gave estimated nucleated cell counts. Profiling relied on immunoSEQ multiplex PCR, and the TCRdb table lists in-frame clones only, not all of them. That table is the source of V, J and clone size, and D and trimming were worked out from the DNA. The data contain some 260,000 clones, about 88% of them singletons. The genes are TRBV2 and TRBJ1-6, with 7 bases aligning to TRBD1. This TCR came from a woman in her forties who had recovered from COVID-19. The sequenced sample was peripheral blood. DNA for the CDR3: TGTGCCAGCAGTGAGAGACAGGGTAGGAATTCACCCCTCCACTTT. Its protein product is CASSERQGRNSPLHF.